A selection of T cell receptor beta chains follows, all from one sample in a study of CD8 T cells in Susac syndrome. TCRdb reprocessed the immunoSEQ multiplex PCR reads via MiXCR and lists one record per CDR3 protein. The table records fewer than 150,000 distinct CDR3 sequences, just under 95% of them present only once. Sequenced sample: CD8+ T cells from PBMCs. The receptors stem from a human donor with Susac syndrome. Both conserved end residues are part of each CDR3. Fields, in order: D gene, V gene, J gene, clone size, CDR3 DNA, CDR3 protein. A D gene is named only where the DNA matches it firmly. Only some rows state a clone size, as once, few, many or a class for expanded clones.

d_gene: .; v_gene: TRBV7-9; j_gene: TRBJ2-2; abundance: few; CDR3nt: TGTGCCAGCAGCTCTGGGACCGGGGAGCTGTTTTTT; CDR3aa: CASSSGTGELFF
d_gene: TRBD1; v_gene: TRBV9; j_gene: TRBJ1-5; abundance: .; CDR3nt: TGTGCCAGCAGCCCCGGGACAGGGGTTCAGCCCCAGCATTTT; CDR3aa: CASSPGTGVQPQHF
d_gene: .; v_gene: TRBV27; j_gene: TRBJ2-7; abundance: .; CDR3nt: TGTGCCAGCAGTTTATTGCCGGGGAGCTACGAGCAGTACTTC; CDR3aa: CASSLLPGSYEQYF
d_gene: TRBD2; v_gene: TRBV4-1; j_gene: TRBJ2-7; abundance: .; CDR3nt: TGCGCCAGCAGCCAAGCTTCCGGGACTAGCGCCTACGAGCAGTACTTC; CDR3aa: CASSQASGTSAYEQYF
d_gene: .; v_gene: TRBV5-6; j_gene: TRBJ2-3; abundance: .; CDR3nt: TGTGCCAGCAGCAGGACCCGGGACACCTTCACAGATACGCAGTATTTT; CDR3aa: CASSRTRDTFTDTQYF
d_gene: TRBD2; v_gene: TRBV7-2; j_gene: TRBJ2-1; abundance: .; CDR3nt: TGTGCCAGCAGCTTAGTTAGCGGGAGATACAATGAGCAGTTCTTC; CDR3aa: CASSLVSGRYNEQFF
d_gene: .; v_gene: TRBV5-4; j_gene: TRBJ2-1; abundance: .; CDR3nt: TGTGCCAGCAGCTTGACTAGGGGGGGCAATGAGCAGTTCTTC; CDR3aa: CASSLTRGGNEQFF
d_gene: .; v_gene: TRBV9; j_gene: TRBJ2-5; abundance: .; CDR3nt: TGTGCCAGCAGCGGAAACTACTTCCAAGAGACCCAGTACTTC; CDR3aa: CASSGNYFQETQYF
d_gene: .; v_gene: TRBV6-2/TRBV6-3; j_gene: TRBJ2-3; abundance: .; CDR3nt: TGTGCCAGCAGTTACCCCTCCCTCCACCTAGAGGTTAGCACAGATACGCAGTATTTT; CDR3aa: CASSYPSLHLEVSTDTQYF
d_gene: .; v_gene: TRBV13; j_gene: TRBJ2-1; abundance: few; CDR3nt: TGTGCCAGCAGCTTGGGAAGGGGTGAGCAGTTCTTC; CDR3aa: CASSLGRGEQFF
d_gene: TRBD1; v_gene: TRBV7-9; j_gene: TRBJ1-5; abundance: .; CDR3nt: TGTGCCAGCAGCGACTCGATGGCAGGGGGCTTTTCTCAGCCCCAGCATTTT; CDR3aa: CASSDSMAGGFSQPQHF
d_gene: .; v_gene: TRBV7-6; j_gene: TRBJ2-5; abundance: .; CDR3nt: TGTGCCAGCAGCTTCAGCCTAGGGGGGGAGACCCAGTACTTC; CDR3aa: CASSFSLGGETQYF
d_gene: .; v_gene: TRBV27; j_gene: TRBJ2-5; abundance: .; CDR3nt: TGTGCCAGCAGTTTATCATGGGGCCTTTACCAAGAGACCCAGTACTTC; CDR3aa: CASSLSWGLYQETQYF
d_gene: .; v_gene: TRBV28; j_gene: TRBJ2-1; abundance: .; CDR3nt: TGTGCCGAAAAGGAAATCGGCGGAGAGCAGTTCTTC; CDR3aa: CAEKEIGGEQFF
d_gene: TRBD1; v_gene: TRBV29-1; j_gene: TRBJ2-7; abundance: .; CDR3nt: TGCAGCGTAATGGGACAGGGGGCCTACGAGCAGTACTTC; CDR3aa: CSVMGQGAYEQYF
d_gene: .; v_gene: TRBV7-9; j_gene: TRBJ1-2; abundance: .; CDR3nt: TGTGCCAGCAGTGGGGAGGGGAGATACACCTTC; CDR3aa: CASSGEGRYTF
d_gene: .; v_gene: TRBV4-2; j_gene: TRBJ2-1; abundance: few; CDR3nt: TGTGCCAGCAGCCCTCCAGACAATGAGCAGTTCTTC; CDR3aa: CASSPPDNEQFF
d_gene: .; v_gene: TRBV10-2; j_gene: TRBJ1-1; abundance: .; CDR3nt: TGCGCCAGCAGCAAAGGGGTGACTGAAGCTTTCTTT; CDR3aa: CASSKGVTEAFF
d_gene: .; v_gene: TRBV28; j_gene: TRBJ2-1; abundance: .; CDR3nt: TGTGCCAGCAGTTTAGTTGCGGAGCAGCAGTTCTTC; CDR3aa: CASSLVAEQQFF
d_gene: TRBD2; v_gene: TRBV27; j_gene: TRBJ2-3; abundance: .; CDR3nt: TGTGCCAGCAGTTTATCGTTGGCTAGCGGGAGGACAGATACGCAGTATTTT; CDR3aa: CASSLSLASGRTDTQYF
d_gene: .; v_gene: TRBV11-3; j_gene: TRBJ2-1; abundance: once; CDR3nt: TGTGCCAGCAGCTTACTGTCGGGAGAGACCTACAATGAGCAGTTCTTC; CDR3aa: CASSLLSGETYNEQFF
d_gene: .; v_gene: TRBV5-1; j_gene: TRBJ2-7; abundance: .; CDR3nt: TGCGCCAGCAGCTTGGTTCCTGGGGACGAGCAGTACTTC; CDR3aa: CASSLVPGDEQYF